This T cell receptor (beta chain) originates from a study of blood T cell repertoires in COVID-19. Study-level background: Collection of acute and convalescent COVID-19 samples took place in the United States, Italy and Spain. The analysed material was cDNA or gDNA that came from T cells, B-cell-depleted T cells, or PBMCs.

Assay: immunoSEQ multiplex PCR; the TCRdb copy retains only in-frame clones and omits some. The sample lists around 310,000 clones; around 90% were seen once. V lost 6 bases, J lost 4 bases, and 18 bases lay in between. The germline V gene encodes CDR1 DFQATT and CDR2 SNEGSKA (reference sequence). The CDR3 contains 14 residues. Enrolment of Seattle patients took place during active infection, and they were followed longitudinally. The source is a woman in her 30s with COVID-19, enrolled during active disease. V is TRBV20-1 and J is TRBJ1-1; maybe TRBD1 (5 bases). Sequencing input: peripheral blood. The CDR3 is CSASLTLGGTEAFF. The DNA of the CDR3 is TGCAGTGCCAGTCTCACCCTCGGGGGCACTGAAGCTTTCTTT.